This T cell receptor beta chain was observed in a study of blood T cell repertoires in COVID-19. TCRdb's table, derived via immunoSEQ multiplex PCR, lists solely in-frame clones and lacks some. Of fewer than 300,000 clones in the sample, 75% to 95% were seen once. V shed 0 bases and J shed 6 bases, with 9 bases lying between them. This CDR3 region has 15 residues. Germline CDR1 reads SGHTA; CDR2 reads FQGNSA. The chain recombines TRBV7-2 with TRBJ1-6, with D uncertain. The sequence derives from a person under 30 with COVID-19, enrolled during active disease. The sequenced sample was peripheral blood. The CDR3, as DNA: TGTGCCAGCAGCTTAGCCGTGGGGAGTAATTCACCCCTCCACTTT. Amino acid sequence: CASSLAVGSNSPLHF.